This paragraph reports one T cell receptor beta chain. Repertoires were generated with immunoSEQ multiplex PCR, while TCRdb's copy carries only in-frame clones and drops some. The table lists more than 300,000 clones, around nine tenths of them singletons. This specimen belongs to a study of blood T cell repertoires in COVID-19. All recovered Cohort 3 donors got two negative PCRs, got clearance, or saw symptom resolution. The germline V gene encodes CDR1 MGHDK and CDR2 SYGVNS. The CDR3 contains 14 residues. Trimming left V 3 bases short and J 1 base short, with 9 bases between. Specimen: PBMCs or T cells enriched from blood (not recorded which). The TCR comes from a woman between 25 and 40 years old who had recovered from COVID-19. The chain links TRBV25-1 to TRBJ2-5; D may be TRBD1 (5 bases). In DNA form, the CDR3 reads TGTGCCAGCAGTGAGAGCAGGGTCCAAGAGACCCAGTACTTC. It codes for CASSESRVQETQYF. Looking up the rest from reference TRBV25-1 and TRBJ2-5 gives the full variable domain: EADIYQTPRYLVIGTGKKITLECSQTMGHDKMYWYQQDPGMELHLIHYSYGVNSTEKGDLSSESTVSRIRTEHFPLTLESARPSHTSQYLCASSESRVQETQYFGPGTRLLVL.